The sequence of this TCR beta chain was determined in a study of siplizumab effects on memory and regulatory T cells. Findings and caveats of the study: The majority of clones, roughly 75-95% of proliferating CD4+ or CD8+ clones, lacked an assignable naive or memory phenotype. Major contributors to the alloresponse seemed to be naive T cells, which also appeared more diverse than memory cells. A minor share of alloreactive clones matched unstimulated subsets. Tregs that proliferated in siplizumab cultures did not have their suppressive function confirmed.

The CDR3 sequence is 15 residues long. In germline, CDR1 is SGHAT, CDR2 FQDESV (reference sequence). V was clipped by 5 bases and J by 0 bases; unmatched bases: 4. Clones were read by immunoSEQ multiplex PCR, and TCRdb kept only the in-frame ones, dropping some. The sample contains fewer than 100,000 clones, around 94% of which appear only once. Comments on this clone: The antigen remains unidentified.

Sequencing input: non-Treg CD4+ T cells sorted from blood. The rearrangement joins TRBV11-1 to TRBJ1-1; TRBD1 matches 9 bases. This TCR derives from a human donor in good health. CDR3 DNA: TGTGCCAGCAGCCCAGGGACAGGGATGAACACTGAAGCTTTCTTT. Protein sequence: CASSPGTGMNTEAFF.